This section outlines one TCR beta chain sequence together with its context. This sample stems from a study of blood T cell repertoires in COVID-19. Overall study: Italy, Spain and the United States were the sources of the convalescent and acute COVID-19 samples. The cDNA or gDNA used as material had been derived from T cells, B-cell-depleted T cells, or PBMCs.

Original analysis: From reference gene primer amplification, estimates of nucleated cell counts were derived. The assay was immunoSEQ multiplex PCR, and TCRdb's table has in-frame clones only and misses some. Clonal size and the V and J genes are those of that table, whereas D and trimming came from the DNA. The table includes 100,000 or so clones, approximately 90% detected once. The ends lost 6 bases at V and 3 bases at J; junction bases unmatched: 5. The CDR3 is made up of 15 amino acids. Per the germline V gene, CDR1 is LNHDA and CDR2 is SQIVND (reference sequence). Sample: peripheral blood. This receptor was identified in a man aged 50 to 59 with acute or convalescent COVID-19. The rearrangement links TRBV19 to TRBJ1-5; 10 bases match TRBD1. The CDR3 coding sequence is TGTGCCAGTAGGGGGACAGGGGCGATCAATCAGCCCCAGCATTTT. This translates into CASRGTGAINQPQHF.